A selection of T cell receptor beta chains follows, all from one sample in a study of blood T cell repertoires in COVID-19. The repertoire was sequenced with immunoSEQ multiplex PCR; TCRdb's copy has only in-frame clones and lacks some. The data hold fewer than 70,000 clones, with around 76% observed a single time. Sequenced input: peripheral blood. All receptors derive from a human donor in a cohort sampled during active COVID-19. CDR3s include the opening cysteine and the closing phenylalanine or tryptophan. A D gene is named only where the DNA matches it firmly. Rows give clone size only sometimes, using once, few, many, or a class for an expanded clone.

d_call,clone_size,v_call,j_call,cdr3_aa,cdr3_nt
TRBD1,few,TRBV7-9,TRBJ2-7,CASSSRDRAEQYF,TGTGCCAGCAGCTCCCGGGACAGGGCCGAGCAGTACTTC
NA,once,TRBV6-5,TRBJ2-7,CASSYGAIWYF,TGTGCCAGCAGTTACGGGGCCATTTGGTACTTC
NA,few,TRBV27,TRBJ2-7,CASSSNRYEQYF,TGTGCCAGCAGTTCGAATAGATACGAGCAGTACTTC
TRBD1,NA,TRBV14,TRBJ1-1,CASSQGQGAEAFF,TGTGCCAGCAGCCAAGGACAGGGGGCTGAAGCTTTCTTT
TRBD1,few,TRBV7-9,TRBJ1-1,CASSTTGSPEAFF,TGTGCCAGCAGCACGACAGGGAGCCCTGAAGCTTTCTTT
NA,NA,TRBV5-1,TRBJ1-2,CASSLGTSYGYTF,TGCGCCAGCAGCTTGGGTACCAGCTATGGCTACACCTTC
NA,NA,TRBV7-3,TRBJ2-5,CASSPGLLETQYF,TGTGCCAGCAGTCCCGGGTTACTGGAGACCCAGTACTTC
TRBD2,few,TRBV11-2,TRBJ2-7,CASSPIRRSGSPYEQYF,TGTGCCAGCAGCCCCATTAGACGTAGCGGGAGCCCCTACGAGCAGTACTTC
TRBD2,NA,TRBV6-2/TRBV6-3,TRBJ2-1,CASSQGLAGAYNEQFF,TGTGCCAGCAGTCAGGGACTAGCGGGAGCGTACAATGAGCAGTTCTTC
NA,few,TRBV30,TRBJ2-7,CAWSGQESSYEQYF,TGTGCCTGGAGTGGGCAGGAAAGCTCCTACGAGCAGTACTTC
TRBD2,NA,TRBV30,TRBJ2-7,CACCGSTYEQYF,TGTGCCTGCTGCGGGAGTACTTACGAGCAGTACTTC
NA,NA,TRBV11-3,TRBJ2-1,CASSWARGTDEQFF,TGTGCCAGCAGCTGGGCCCGGGGGACCGATGAGCAGTTCTTC
TRBD2,NA,TRBV28,TRBJ2-7,CASSTTLMAGELEPYEQYF,TGTGCCAGCAGCACTACTTTAATGGCGGGAGAACTGGAACCTTACGAGCAGTACTTC
TRBD1,few,TRBV15,TRBJ1-6,CATSGLTGGVNNSPLHF,TGTGCCACCAGCGGACTAACAGGGGGCGTCAATAATTCACCCCTCCACTTT
TRBD2,NA,TRBV11-3,TRBJ2-7,CASSSPRGGDEQYF,TGTGCCAGCAGCTCACCACGGGGGGGGGACGAGCAGTACTTC